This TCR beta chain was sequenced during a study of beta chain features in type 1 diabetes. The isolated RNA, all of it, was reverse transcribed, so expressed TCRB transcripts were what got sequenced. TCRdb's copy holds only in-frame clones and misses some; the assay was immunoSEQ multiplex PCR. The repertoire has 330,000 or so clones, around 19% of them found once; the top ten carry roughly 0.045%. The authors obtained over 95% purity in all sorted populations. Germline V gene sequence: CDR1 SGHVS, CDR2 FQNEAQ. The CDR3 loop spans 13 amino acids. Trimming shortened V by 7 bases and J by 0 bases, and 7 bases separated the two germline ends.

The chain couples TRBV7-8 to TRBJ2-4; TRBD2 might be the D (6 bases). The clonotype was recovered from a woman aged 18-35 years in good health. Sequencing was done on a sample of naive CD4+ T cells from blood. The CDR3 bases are TGTGCCAGCACGGGACTAGCCAAAAACATTCAGTACTTC. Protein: CASTGLAKNIQYF.